The rows below give T cell receptor beta chains drawn from one sample of a study of CD8 T cell repertoires and HIV-1 epitope variants. Method: immunoSEQ multiplex PCR; TCRdb's copy keeps in-frame clones and lacks some. The table includes roughly 4,700 clones, 66% detected once. These receptors lack a known antigen. The source material was cultured CD8+ T cells derived from PBMCs. All receptors derive from a male donor with HIV. CDR3s include the opening cysteine and the closing phenylalanine or tryptophan. The D gene is left open where the match is weak. The size field is filled for only some rows; it gives once, few, many or a size class.

D	J	V	size	CDR3	DNA
NA	TRBJ2-6	TRBV6-1	NA	CASSEATRVTGTANVLTF	TGTGCCAGCAGTGAAGCGACGAGGGTGACAGGCACTGCCAACGTCCTGACTTTC
NA	TRBJ1-5	TRBV18	few	CASSPSRGNQPQHF	TGTGCCAGCTCACCCTCCCGAGGCAATCAGCCCCAGCATTTT
NA	TRBJ1-1	TRBV6-6	NA	CASSPAGIGTEAFF	TGTGCCAGCAGCCCCGCGGGGATTGGGACTGAAGCTTTCTTT
TRBD1	TRBJ2-5	TRBV23-1	NA	CASSQKDRVGETQYF	TGCGCCAGCAGCCAAAAAGACAGGGTGGGTGAGACCCAGTACTTC
NA	TRBJ2-2	TRBV1	NA	CTSSRRTTNTGELFF	TGCACCAGCAGCCGCCGGACAACGAACACCGGGGAGCTGTTTTTT
NA	TRBJ2-7	TRBV5-4	NA	CASSSRLGNEQYF	TGTGCCAGCAGCTCCCGCCTGGGTAACGAGCAGTACTTC
NA	TRBJ2-2	TRBV4-3	NA	CASSQVPFRGGAGELFF	TGCGCCAGCAGCCAAGTCCCCTTCCGAGGGGGAGCCGGGGAGCTGTTTTTT
NA	TRBJ1-1	TRBV13	NA	CASTLEGNTEAFF	TGTGCCAGCACCTTAGAAGGGAACACTGAAGCTTTCTTT
TRBD1	TRBJ2-7	TRBV11-2	NA	CASSLEGGRAYEQYF	TGTGCCAGCAGCTTAGAAGGGGGCAGGGCATACGAGCAGTACTTC
TRBD1	TRBJ2-7	TRBV27	NA	CASRQGASSYEQYF	TGTGCCAGCAGACAGGGGGCTTCCTCCTACGAGCAGTACTTC
NA	TRBJ2-2	TRBV7-6	NA	CASSLAVGGTGELFF	TGTGCCAGCAGCTTAGCGGTGGGCGGGACCGGGGAGCTGTTTTTT
NA	TRBJ1-1	TRBV9	NA	CASSVGQLNTEAFF	TGTGCCAGCAGCGTAGGACAGCTGAACACTGAAGCTTTCTTT
NA	TRBJ1-1	TRBV6-5	NA	CASPSGPNTEAFF	TGTGCCAGCCCCTCGGGGCCGAACACTGAAGCTTTCTTT
NA	TRBJ1-2	TRBV11-2	NA	CASSQRQLGWGYTF	TGTGCCAGCAGCCAGCGACAGTTAGGGTGGGGCTACACCTTC
TRBD1	TRBJ1-1	TRBV5-1	few	CASSSGQGSTEAFF	TGCGCCAGCAGCTCGGGACAGGGGAGCACTGAAGCTTTCTTT
NA	TRBJ2-1	TRBV7-9	NA	CASSLGVGNEQFF	TGTGCCAGCAGCTTAGGGGTGGGCAATGAGCAGTTCTTC
NA	TRBJ2-7	TRBV5-1	few	CASSVQGNEQYF	TGCGCCAGCAGCGTACAGGGAAACGAGCAGTACTTC
NA	TRBJ2-7	TRBV5-6	NA	CASSLASYEQYF	TGTGCCAGCAGTCTGGCCTCCTACGAGCAGTACTTC
NA	TRBJ1-5	TRBV5-6	few	CASSLGGDQPQHF	TGTGCCAGCAGCTTGGGGGGAGATCAGCCCCAGCATTTT
NA	TRBJ2-2	TRBV19	few	CASDSGAGELFF	TGTGCCAGTGACTCAGGGGCCGGGGAGCTGTTTTTT
NA	TRBJ2-5	TRBV2	NA	CASTPTGGVGETQYF	TGTGCCAGCACGCCGACTGGAGGGGTCGGCGAGACCCAGTACTTC
TRBD1	TRBJ1-1	TRBV28	few	CASSLFGQVGQVEAFF	TGTGCCAGCAGTTTATTCGGACAGGTCGGACAGGTCGAAGCTTTCTTT
TRBD2	TRBJ2-5	TRBV28	once	CASSLDLTSGSSETQYF	TGTGCCAGCAGTTTAGATCTTACCAGCGGGAGTTCGGAGACCCAGTACTTC
TRBD2	TRBJ2-3	TRBV6-4	NA	CASSDATSGGSDTQYF	TGTGCCAGCAGTGACGCGACTAGCGGGGGGTCAGATACGCAGTATTTT
TRBD1	TRBJ2-1	TRBV6-4	NA	CASSQSDRVADEQFF	TGTGCCAGCAGTCAAAGCGACAGGGTCGCCGATGAGCAGTTCTTC
TRBD2	TRBJ2-1	TRBV9	NA	CASSVFGSGNHEQFF	TGTGCCAGCAGCGTATTCGGTAGCGGGAACCATGAGCAGTTCTTC
TRBD1	TRBJ2-7	TRBV5-5	NA	CASSLTWVGTGGPYEQYF	TGTGCCAGCAGCTTGACATGGGTTGGGACAGGGGGCCCCTACGAGCAGTACTTC
TRBD1	TRBJ2-2	TRBV19	NA	CASSPKWTGATGELFF	TGTGCCAGTAGTCCAAAATGGACAGGGGCCACCGGGGAGCTGTTTTTT
NA	TRBJ2-1	TRBV7-2	NA	CASSLEGVAAYSYNEQFF	TGTGCCAGCAGCTTAGAAGGGGTAGCGGCATACTCCTACAATGAGCAGTTCTTC
TRBD2	TRBJ2-3	TRBV6-1	few	CASSDRWEGTDTQYF	TGTGCCAGCAGTGATAGGTGGGAGGGAACAGATACGCAGTATTTT
NA	TRBJ2-3	TRBV7-6	NA	CASSLGEGNTQYF	TGTGCCAGCAGCTTAGGAGAGGGAAATACGCAGTATTTT
TRBD1	TRBJ1-2	TRBV27	NA	CASSNPGQNYGYTF	TGTGCCAGCAGTAACCCGGGACAGAACTATGGCTACACCTTC
TRBD1	TRBJ2-7	TRBV7-9	few	CASSSQGQGGNTYEQYF	TGTGCCAGCAGCTCCCAGGGACAGGGAGGTAACACCTACGAGCAGTACTTC
TRBD2	TRBJ2-1	TRBV28	few	CASSPLAVEQFF	TGTGCCAGCAGCCCCCTAGCGGTAGAGCAGTTCTTC
TRBD1	TRBJ1-2	TRBV2	few	CASYRTGGYTF	TGTGCCAGTTACCGGACAGGAGGCTACACCTTC
NA	TRBJ1-2	TRBV7-3	once	CASSQDPPDLDYGYTF	TGCGCCAGCAGCCAAGATCCCCCAGACTTGGACTATGGCTACACCTTC
NA	TRBJ2-1	TRBV19	NA	CASSLSPPYNEQFF	TGTGCCAGTAGTTTGTCCCCTCCCTACAATGAGCAGTTCTTC
TRBD1	TRBJ2-7	TRBV7-9	NA	CASSPMPFTGTASSYEQYF	TGTGCCAGCAGCCCCATGCCTTTTACCGGGACAGCCTCCTCCTACGAGCAGTACTTC
TRBD2	TRBJ2-3	TRBV28	NA	CASSLWSGGAPSTDTQYF	TGTGCCAGCAGTTTATGGAGCGGGGGGGCTCCTAGCACAGATACGCAGTATTTT
NA	TRBJ2-6	TRBV28	NA	CASSLSGGGANVLTF	TGTGCCAGCAGTTTAAGTGGGGGTGGGGCCAACGTCCTGACTTTC
NA	TRBJ1-1	TRBV28	NA	CASFKRVVTEAFF	TGTGCCAGCTTTAAGAGGGTGGTCACTGAAGCTTTCTTT
TRBD1	TRBJ1-2	TRBV7-9	NA	CASSLEGAGGGYGYTF	TGTGCCAGCAGCTTAGAGGGTGCAGGGGGCGGCTATGGCTACACCTTC
TRBD2	TRBJ2-3	TRBV5-5	NA	CASSARLAGGTDTQYF	TGTGCCAGCAGCGCCAGACTAGCGGGGGGGACAGATACGCAGTATTTT
NA	TRBJ1-2	TRBV9	NA	CASSRTAGANYGYTF	TGTGCCAGCAGTCGGACAGCCGGGGCTAACTATGGCTACACCTTC
NA	TRBJ2-3	TRBV9	NA	CASSGVGGGESTDTQYF	TGTGCCAGCAGCGGCGTCGGCGGGGGCGAAAGCACAGATACGCAGTATTTT
TRBD2	TRBJ2-1	TRBV25-1	NA	CASSESPPGLAGEDEQFF	TGTGCCAGCAGTGAATCCCCTCCCGGACTAGCGGGAGAAGACGAGCAGTTCTTC
TRBD1	TRBJ2-7	TRBV7-6	NA	CASSPPGQGYEQYF	TGTGCCAGCAGCCCACCGGGACAGGGCTACGAGCAGTACTTC
TRBD2	TRBJ2-7	TRBV4-1	NA	CASSQLAGDHEQYF	TGCGCCAGCAGCCAACTAGCGGGAGACCACGAGCAGTACTTC
NA	TRBJ2-1	TRBV5-1	NA	CASTGSREKQFF	TGCGCCAGCACCGGAAGTAGGGAAAAGCAGTTCTTC